These 30 T cell receptor beta chains were all obtained from the same sample, sequenced in a study of shared clonotypes between healthy human individuals. Generated by immunoSEQ multiplex PCR, the TCRdb table keeps only in-frame clones and is missing some. The sample has roughly 300,000 clones, more than 60% seen once. Sequencing was done on a sample of memory CD4+ T cells sorted from blood. Noted subset: CD45RA-negative fraction. The receptors were sampled from a man aged 25 to 40 in good health.

The chain combines TRBV11-2 with TRBJ2-1; D is unclear. The CDR3 runs to 14 residues. Per the germline V gene, CDR1 is SGHAT and CDR2 is FQNNGV. Deletions cut 4 bases from V and 2 bases from J, with 9 bases between. In DNA, the CDR3 is TGTGCCAGCAGCTACTCTGCTGCCTACAATGAGCAGTTCTTC. Protein product: CASSYSAAYNEQFF.

As to this clone: The same CDR3 can be traced to other DNA sequences in this sample. The chain has TRBV5-1 and TRBJ2-1, with 9 bases that match TRBD2. This CDR3 has 14 residues. Unmatched junction bases numbered 3, after V lost 5 bases and J lost 3 bases. Germline CDR1 SGHRS, CDR2 YFSETQ. This CDR3 reads CASRGTSLYNEQFF. CDR3 DNA sequence: TGCGCCAGCAGGGGGACTAGCCTCTACAATGAGCAGTTCTTC.

This clone has a handful of counts. This sequence joins TRBV5-6 and TRBJ2-4; D gene unclear. The CDR3 is 16 amino acids. Germline CDR1 is SGHDT and CDR2 is YYEEEE. V lost 4 bases to trimming and J lost 6 bases, with 20 bases between them. The CDR3 DNA reads as TGTGCCAGCAGCCTTCGTCCGGGCCGCCCAGCAAACATTCAGTACTTC. As protein: CASSLRPGRPANIQYF. Combining the CDR3 with reference TRBV5-6 and TRBJ2-4 gives the whole variable domain DAGVTQSPTHLIKTRGQQVTLRCSPKSGHDTVSWYQQALGQGPQFIFQYYEEEERQRGNFPDRFSGHQFPNYSSELNVNALLLGDSALYLCASSLRPGRPANIQYFGAGTRLSVL.

The chain couples TRBV28 to TRBJ1-5, with D possibly TRBD1 on 6 matching bases. In germline, CDR1 is MDHEN, CDR2 SYDVKM. The CDR3 covers 21 residues. The V and J ends lost 5 bases and 2 bases respectively, with 31 bases between them. The CDR3 loop is CASSRVVFRGPGLPGNQPQHF. The CDR3 nucleotides read TGTGCCAGCAGTCGTGTCGTGTTCAGGGGACCTGGTCTTCCTGGCAATCAGCCCCAGCATTTT.

This rearrangement joins TRBV5-1 to TRBJ2-4; D may be TRBD1 (5 bases). The CDR3 has 18 residues. The germline V and J ends were trimmed by 0 bases and 0 bases, with 16 bases remaining between them. The germline V gene encodes CDR1 SGHRS and CDR2 YFSETQ. CDR3 nucleotides: TGCGCCAGCAGCTTGGCGGACACAAGAATGCTAGCCAAAAACATTCAGTACTTC. This translates into CASSLADTRMLAKNIQYF.

This clone appeared a single time. This chain connects TRBV14 to TRBJ2-1; D gene uncertain. With 6 bases removed from V and 6 bases from J, the gap between germline ends came to 12 bases. Germline CDR1 and CDR2: SGHDN and FVKESK. The CDR3 extends over 13 amino acids. CDR3 protein: CASRVGLLNEQFF. Here the CDR3 DNA reads TGTGCCAGCAGGGTAGGGCTCCTCAATGAGCAGTTCTTC.

This rearrangement joins TRBV18 to TRBJ2-5; TRBD1 might be the D (5 bases). CDR3 length: 12 amino acids. V lost 5 bases and J lost 5, with 9 bases in between. Germline CDR1 and CDR2: KGHSH and LQKENI. The chain's CDR3 is CASSGAGETQYF. DNA for the CDR3: TGTGCCAGCTCAGGGGCAGGGGAGACCCAGTACTTC.

This clone was recorded once. The chain couples TRBV7-9 to TRBJ2-5; TRBD1 matches at 7 bases. The end of the DNA fits TRBJ2-7 better, so the J call may be wrong. CDR3 length: 14 amino acids. The V gene's germline CDR1 is SEHNR and CDR2 FQNEAQ (reference sequence). CDR3 coding DNA: TGTGCCAGCAGCCCCAGGGGGTTTTCCTACGAGCAGTACTTC. It encodes CASSPRGFSYEQYF.

This clone appeared a few times. The rearrangement uses TRBV10-1 and TRBJ2-5; D remains unclear. This CDR3 has 14 amino acids. CDR1 is WNHNN, CDR2 SYGVQD, per germline (reference sequence). The V end lost 0 bases, the J end lost 1 base, and 6 bases lay between the germline ends. The chain's CDR3 is CASSESTSQETQYF. The CDR3 nucleotides read TGCGCCAGCAGTGAGTCGACCAGCCAAGAGACCCAGTACTTC.

CDR3 amino acids: CASTGGTDTQYF. CDR3 coding DNA: TGTGCCAGCACCGGGGGCACAGATACGCAGTATTTT. The V and J genes are TRBV11-2 and TRBJ2-3, with D perhaps TRBD2 (5 bases). Trimming removed 7 bases from V and 1 base from J, with 6 bases in between. The germline V gene has CDR1 SGHAT and CDR2 FQNNGV. The CDR3 runs 12 residues.

The chain couples TRBV15 to TRBJ1-4; D not resolved. V lost 8 bases, J lost 5 bases, and 6 bases lay in between. CDR1 LNHNV and CDR2 YYDKDF come from the germline V gene (reference sequence). The CDR3 spans 11 residues. CDR3 loop: CATGRNEKLFF. In nucleotides, the CDR3 is TGTGCCACCGGGCGCAATGAAAAACTGTTTTTT.

The chain carries TRBV9 and TRBJ2-3, with TRBD1 identical over 8 bases. The CDR3 consists of 16 residues. Germline trimming cut 0 bases from V and 3 bases from J; bases unmatched to any gene: 6. Per germline, CDR1 SGDLS and CDR2 YYNGEE. CDR3 DNA: TGTGCCAGCAGCGTAGTCGGACAGGGATATACAGATACGCAGTATTTT. Its translation: CASSVVGQGYTDTQYF.

The genes are TRBV19 and TRBJ2-1, with unresolved D. Germline V gene data show CDR1 as LNHDA and CDR2 as SQIVND (reference sequence). The CDR3 contains 15 residues. V was pared by 7 bases and J by 6 bases, with 19 bases between. CDR3 sequence reads: CASTKRGETVNEQFF. CDR3 in DNA: TGTGCCAGTACCAAACGTGGGGAAACGGTCAATGAGCAGTTCTTC.

V usage is TRBV11-3 and J usage is TRBJ2-1; D gene uncertain. The CDR3 totals 14 residues. Germline CDR1 and CDR2: SGHNT and YENEEA. V lost 4 bases to trimming and J lost 5 bases, with 12 bases between them. The DNA of the CDR3 is TGTGCCAGCAGCTCCGACGGGTTTAACAATGAGCAGTTCTTC. The encoded protein is CASSSDGFNNEQFF.

This rearrangement joins TRBV4-1 to TRBJ1-4; no reliable D call. Germline values: CDR1 MGHRA, CDR2 YSYEKL. The germline V and J ends were trimmed by 3 bases and 8 bases, with 25 bases remaining between them. The CDR3 has 18 amino acids. As DNA, the CDR3 is TGCGCCAGCAGCCAGCTTGTCAAGAGTTGGGGTAATGGCGAAAAACTGTTTTTT. As protein: CASSQLVKSWGNGEKLFF.

This chain connects TRBV28 to TRBJ1-2; TRBD1 aligns across 9 bases. The CDR3 length is 16 residues. Trimming cost V 6 bases and J 4 bases; bases outside gene matches: 12. Germline CDR1 MDHEN, CDR2 SYDVKM. The CDR3, as DNA: TGTGCCAGCAGCCCGGCGGGGGACAGGGACGGCTATGGCTACACCTTC. Its protein is CASSPAGDRDGYGYTF.

In regard to this clone: Other nucleotide sequences from this sample produce the same CDR3. V is TRBV10-3 and J is TRBJ1-5; D ambiguous. Germline V gene data show CDR1 as ENHRY and CDR2 as SYGVKD. V lost 0 bases, J lost 7 bases, and 7 bases lay in between. The CDR3 loop spans 13 amino acids. CDR3 amino acids: CAISESTGQPQHF. As DNA, the CDR3 is TGTGCCATCAGTGAGTCGACTGGACAGCCCCAGCATTTT.

This clone came up a few times. The rearrangement joins TRBV9 to TRBJ1-2, with 7 bases identical to TRBD1. This CDR3 is built from 15 residues. V lost 0 bases and J lost 3; bases outside the gene matches: 5. Germline lookup yields CDR1 SGDLS and CDR2 YYNGEE. CDR3 loop: CASSVGGGTDYGYTF. As DNA, the CDR3 is TGTGCCAGCAGCGTAGGAGGTGGGACAGACTATGGCTACACCTTC.

Turning to this clone: Other DNA sequences in this sample translate to the same CDR3. This chain joins TRBV19 and TRBJ1-3; D is undetermined. The CDR3 is 15 residues long. From germline, CDR1 is LNHDA and CDR2 SQIVND (reference sequence). Trimming pared 3 bases from V and 2 bases from J, leaving 11 bases between. The CDR3 loop is CASSIALQAGNTIYF. For the CDR3, the DNA is TGTGCCAGTAGTATCGCTCTTCAGGCTGGAAACACCATATATTTT. Combining the CDR3 with reference TRBV19 and TRBJ1-3 gives the whole variable domain DGGITQSPKYLFRKEGQNVTLSCEQNLNHDAMYWYRQDPGQGLRLIYYSQIVNDFQKGDIAEGYSVSREKKESFPLTVTSAQKNPTAFYLCASSIALQAGNTIYFGEGSWLTVV.

The chain uses TRBV4-1 and TRBJ2-2, with D possibly being TRBD2 (5 bases). The CDR3 covers 14 residues. Germline V gene sequence: CDR1 MGHRA, CDR2 YSYEKL. Trimming removed 0 bases from V and 6 bases from J, with 8 bases in between. The CDR3 sequence is CASSQDRGAGELFF. The CDR3 bases are TGCGCCAGCAGCCAAGATCGGGGAGCCGGGGAGCTGTTTTTT.

The rearrangement links TRBV7-8 to TRBJ1-2; D is uncertain. CDR3 length: 13 amino acids. Trimming stripped 5 bases from V and 5 bases from J, with 12 bases between. Germline V gene sequence: CDR1 SGHVS, CDR2 FQNEAQ. The chain's CDR3 is CASSPEVRYGYTF. As DNA, the CDR3 is TGTGCCAGCAGCCCAGAGGTCCGATATGGCTACACCTTC.

Ten or more counts support this clone. V gene TRBV5-6 combines with J gene TRBJ2-1; weak D call: TRBD2 (5 bases). The CDR3 contains 15 residues. The V gene lost 0 bases and the J gene lost 0 bases, with 7 bases spanning the gap. The germline V gene has CDR1 SGHDT and CDR2 YYEEEE. CDR3 loop: CASSLGGVSYNEQFF. The CDR3 DNA reads TGTGCCAGCAGCTTGGGGGGAGTCTCCTACAATGAGCAGTTCTTC.

The chain links TRBV6-6 to TRBJ2-7; D is uncertain. The CDR3 sequence is 14 residues long. Germline V CDR1 and CDR2: MNHNY, SVGAGI (reference sequence). V was trimmed by 6 bases and J by 2 bases, leaving 14 bases between them. DNA of the CDR3: TGTGCCAGCAGCCCCGACGGTCGTCCCTACGAGCAGTACTTC. Translation: CASSPDGRPYEQYF.

This clone was seen more than once but under ten times. This rearrangement joins TRBV5-6 to TRBJ1-2; D gene uncertain. V gave up 4 bases and J gave up 1 base, with 23 bases separating them. This CDR3 is built from 18 residues. Per the germline V gene, CDR1 is SGHDT and CDR2 is YYEEEE. The chain's CDR3 is CASSADDGRANLNYGYTF. The CDR3 bases are TGTGCCAGCAGCGCCGACGACGGGAGGGCAAATCTTAACTATGGCTACACCTTC.

This clone appeared a few times. The CDR3 sequence: CASSLDRDGYTF. The DNA for the CDR3 is TGTGCCAGCAGCCTGGACAGGGATGGCTACACCTTC. The chain carries TRBV7-2 and TRBJ1-2; 8 bases fit TRBD1. The germline CDR1 and CDR2 sequences are SGHTA and FQGNSA. The CDR3 totals 12 residues. J lost 6 bases, V lost 5 bases, and 2 bases had no gene match.

The chain is built from TRBV5-1 and TRBJ1-4; the match to TRBD1 covers 10 bases. The CDR3 has 14 amino acids. Trimming cost V 4 bases and J 6 bases; bases outside gene matches: 3. Germline CDR1 is SGHRS and CDR2 is YFSETQ. Here the CDR3 DNA reads TGCGCCAGCAGCGCCGGGACAGGGGATGAAAAACTGTTTTTT. It codes for CASSAGTGDEKLFF.

The chain is built from TRBV6-5 and TRBJ2-7; D is unresolved. V lost 5 bases and J 3 bases, leaving 8 bases between the germline ends. The CDR3 contains 12 residues. The V gene's germline CDR1 is MNHEY and CDR2 SVGAGI. This CDR3 reads CASSGRGYEQYF. In nucleotides, the CDR3 is TGTGCCAGCAGTGGCCGAGGCTACGAGCAGTACTTC.

This clone was seen a few times. This chain joins TRBV9 and TRBJ2-1; D is unresolved. Germline V gives CDR1 SGDLS, CDR2 YYNGEE. The V and J ends lost 0 bases and 9 bases respectively, with 10 bases between them. This CDR3 region has 13 residues. The CDR3 protein is CASSVAGSGEQFF. The CDR3 DNA follows: TGTGCCAGCAGCGTAGCCGGGTCTGGTGAGCAGTTCTTC.

The rearrangement uses TRBV28 and TRBJ2-4, with 7 bases fitting TRBD1. The trim removed 5 bases at V and 10 bases at J, leaving 11 bases unmatched. Per germline, CDR1 MDHEN and CDR2 SYDVKM. The CDR3 totals 14 residues. CDR3 sequence reads: CASSLRQGDRIQYF. DNA for the CDR3: TGTGCCAGCAGTCTTAGACAGGGAGATAGGATTCAGTACTTC.

This clone occurred a few times. The chain links TRBV7-9 to TRBJ1-2; D gene unclear. The V end lost 1 base, the J end lost 3 bases, and 12 bases lay between the germline ends. The CDR3 is 15 amino acids. CDR1 SEHNR and CDR2 FQNEAQ come from the germline V gene (reference sequence). CDR3 protein: CASSLGGGIHYGYTF. DNA for the CDR3: TGTGCCAGCAGCTTAGGTGGAGGCATCCACTATGGCTACACCTTC.